This TCR beta chain was retrieved from a study of blood T cell repertoires in COVID-19. Repertoires were generated with immunoSEQ multiplex PCR, while TCRdb's copy carries only in-frame clones and drops some. The table lists 390,000 or so clones, approximately 87% of them singletons. This CDR3 contains 14 residues. The specimen was PBMCs or T cells enriched from blood (not recorded which). The receptor was isolated from a woman aged 45 to 65 who had recovered from COVID-19. The chain employs TRBV21-1 and TRBJ2-5; the DNA was not compared with TRBD1, the D call given in the table. TRBV21-1 is a pseudogene segment. CDR3 loop: CASKQGSIVKTQYF. DNA of the CDR3: TGTGCCAGCAAGCAGGGGAGTATTGTGAAGACCCAGTACTTC.